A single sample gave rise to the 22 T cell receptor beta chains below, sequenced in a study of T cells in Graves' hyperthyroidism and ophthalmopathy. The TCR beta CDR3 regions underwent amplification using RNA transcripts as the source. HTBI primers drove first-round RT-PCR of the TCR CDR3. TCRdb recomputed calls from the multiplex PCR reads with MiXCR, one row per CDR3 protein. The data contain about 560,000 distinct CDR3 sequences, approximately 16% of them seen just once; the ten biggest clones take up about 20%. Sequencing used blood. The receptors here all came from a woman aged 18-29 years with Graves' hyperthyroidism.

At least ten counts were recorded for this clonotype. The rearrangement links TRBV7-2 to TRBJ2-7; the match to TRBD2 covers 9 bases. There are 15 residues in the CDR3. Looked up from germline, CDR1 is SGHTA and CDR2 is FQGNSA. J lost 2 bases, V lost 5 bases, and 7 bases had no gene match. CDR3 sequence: CASSQELAGTYEQYF. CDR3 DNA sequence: TGTGCCAGCAGCCAGGAGCTAGCGGGAACCTACGAGCAGTACTTC.

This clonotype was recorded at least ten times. The CDR3 DNA sequence: TGTGCCAGCAGCCACCGGACAGCAAGCACAGATACGCAGTATTTT. Translating gives CASSHRTASTDTQYF. The V call is TRBV11-2, the J call TRBJ2-3, with D maybe TRBD1 (6 bases). The V and J ends lost 5 bases and 0 bases respectively, with 12 bases between them. The CDR3 is 15 residues long. The germline CDR1 and CDR2 sequences are SGHAT and FQNNGV.

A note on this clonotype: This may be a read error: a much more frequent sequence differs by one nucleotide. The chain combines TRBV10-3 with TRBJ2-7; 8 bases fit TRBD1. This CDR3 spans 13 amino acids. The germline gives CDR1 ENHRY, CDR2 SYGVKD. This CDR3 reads CAISDGQGGEHYF. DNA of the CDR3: TGTGCCATCAGTGATGGACAGGGCGGCGAGCATTACTTC.

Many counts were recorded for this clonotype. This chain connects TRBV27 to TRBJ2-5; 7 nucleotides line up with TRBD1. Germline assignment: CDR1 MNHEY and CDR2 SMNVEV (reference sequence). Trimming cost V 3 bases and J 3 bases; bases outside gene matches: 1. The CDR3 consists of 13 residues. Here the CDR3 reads CASSFTGEETQYF. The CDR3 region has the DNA TGTGCCAGCAGTTTTACAGGGGAAGAGACCCAGTACTTC.

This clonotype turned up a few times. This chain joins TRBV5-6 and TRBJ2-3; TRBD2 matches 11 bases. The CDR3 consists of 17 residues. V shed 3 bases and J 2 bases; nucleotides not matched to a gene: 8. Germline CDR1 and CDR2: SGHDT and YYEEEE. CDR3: CASSYRPSGGPTDTQYF. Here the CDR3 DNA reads TGTGCCAGCAGCTATAGACCTAGCGGGGGGCCCACAGATACGCAGTATTTT.

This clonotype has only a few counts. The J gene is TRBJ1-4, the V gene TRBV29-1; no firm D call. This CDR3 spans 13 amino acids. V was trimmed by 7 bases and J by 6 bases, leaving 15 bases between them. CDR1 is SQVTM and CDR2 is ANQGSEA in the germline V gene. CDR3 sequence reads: CSAGGDSDEKLFF. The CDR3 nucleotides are TGCAGCGCCGGCGGGGATTCTGATGAAAAACTGTTTTTT.

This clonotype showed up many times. The CDR3 is CASSRRDYYEQYF. CDR3 DNA sequence: TGTGCCAGCAGCCGCCGGGACTACTACGAGCAGTACTTC. The chain has TRBV5-5 and TRBJ2-7; 7 bases fit TRBD2. CDR1 SGHKS and CDR2 YYEKEE come from the germline V gene (reference sequence). CDR3 length: 13 amino acids. The J segment lost 3 bases and the V segment lost 4 bases, leaving 4 bases of the junction unmatched.

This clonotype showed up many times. CDR3 residues: CASQDRVKSDTQYF. The CDR3 region has the DNA TGTGCCAGCCAAGACAGGGTCAAGTCAGATACGCAGTATTTT. The chain employs TRBV27 and TRBJ2-3; 7 bases agree with TRBD1. From germline, CDR1 is MNHEY and CDR2 SMNVEV (reference sequence). Losses at the gene ends were 8 bases for V and 4 bases for J; bases not matched to a gene: 9. The CDR3 is 14 amino acids.

The CDR3 region is CASSPPGGFNYEQYF. DNA for the CDR3: TGTGCCAGCAGTCCTCCTGGGGGGTTCAACTACGAGCAGTACTTC. The chain couples TRBV6-2 or TRBV6-3 to TRBJ2-7, with D maybe TRBD2 (6 bases). Germline CDR1 and CDR2: MNHEY and SVGEGT. The CDR3 runs 15 residues. The V end was cut by 5 bases, the J end by 3 bases, with 17 bases between.

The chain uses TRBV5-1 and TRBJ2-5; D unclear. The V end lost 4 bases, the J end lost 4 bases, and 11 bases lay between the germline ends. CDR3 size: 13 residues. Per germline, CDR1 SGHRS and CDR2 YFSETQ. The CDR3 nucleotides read TGCGCCAGCAGCCCGGGCCCCCGAGAGACCCAGTACTTC. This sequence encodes CASSPGPRETQYF.

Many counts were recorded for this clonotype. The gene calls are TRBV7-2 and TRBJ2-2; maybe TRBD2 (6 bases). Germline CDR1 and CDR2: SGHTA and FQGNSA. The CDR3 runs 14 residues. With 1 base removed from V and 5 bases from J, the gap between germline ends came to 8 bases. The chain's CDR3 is CASSLVRGTGELFF. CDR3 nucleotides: TGTGCCAGCAGCTTAGTGCGGGGAACCGGGGAGCTGTTTTTT.

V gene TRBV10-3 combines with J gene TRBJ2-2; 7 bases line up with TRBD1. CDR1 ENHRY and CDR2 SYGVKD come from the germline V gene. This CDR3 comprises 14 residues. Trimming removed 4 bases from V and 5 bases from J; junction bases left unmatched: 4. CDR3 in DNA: TGTGCCATCAGTGGACAGGGATATACCGGGGAGCTGTTTTTT. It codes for CAISGQGYTGELFF.

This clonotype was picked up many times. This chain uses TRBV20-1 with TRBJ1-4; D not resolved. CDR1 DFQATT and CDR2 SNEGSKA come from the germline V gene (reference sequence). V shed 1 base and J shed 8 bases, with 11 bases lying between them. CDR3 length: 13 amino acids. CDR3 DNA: TGCAGTGCTAGAGCTACAGATTCAGAAAAACTGTTTTTT. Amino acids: CSARATDSEKLFF.

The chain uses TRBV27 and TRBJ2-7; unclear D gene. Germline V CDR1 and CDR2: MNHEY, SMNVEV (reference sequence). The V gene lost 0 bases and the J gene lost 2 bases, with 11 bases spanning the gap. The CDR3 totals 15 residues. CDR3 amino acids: CASSLSVPPAYEQYF. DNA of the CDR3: TGTGCCAGCAGTTTATCTGTCCCCCCCGCCTACGAGCAGTACTTC.

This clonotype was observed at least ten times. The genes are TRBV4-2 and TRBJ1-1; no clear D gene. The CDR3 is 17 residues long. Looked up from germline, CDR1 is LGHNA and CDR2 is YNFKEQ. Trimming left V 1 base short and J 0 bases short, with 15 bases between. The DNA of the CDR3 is TGTGCCAGCAGCCAAGGTCACGCGCAGTCTATGAACACTGAAGCTTTCTTT. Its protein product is CASSQGHAQSMNTEAFF.

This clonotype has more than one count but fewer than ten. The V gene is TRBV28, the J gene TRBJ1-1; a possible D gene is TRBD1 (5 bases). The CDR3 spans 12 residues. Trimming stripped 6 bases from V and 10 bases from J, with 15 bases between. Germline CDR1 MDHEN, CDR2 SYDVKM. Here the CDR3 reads CASSRDSGGAFF. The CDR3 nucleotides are TGTGCCAGCAGCAGGGACTCGGGGGGAGCTTTCTTT.

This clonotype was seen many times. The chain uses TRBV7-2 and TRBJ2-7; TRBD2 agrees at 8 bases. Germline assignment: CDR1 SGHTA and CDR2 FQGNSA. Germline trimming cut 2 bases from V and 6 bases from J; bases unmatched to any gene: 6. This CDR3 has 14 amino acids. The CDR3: CASSLRAGGLEQYF. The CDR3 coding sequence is TGTGCCAGCAGCTTACGGGCGGGGGGCCTCGAGCAGTACTTC. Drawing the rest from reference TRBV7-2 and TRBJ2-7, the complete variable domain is GAGVSQSPSNKVTEKGKDVELRCDPISGHTALYWYRQSLGQGLEFLIYFQGNSAPDKSGLPSDRFSAERTGGSVSTLTIQRTQQEDSAVYLCASSLRAGGLEQYFGPGTRLTVT.

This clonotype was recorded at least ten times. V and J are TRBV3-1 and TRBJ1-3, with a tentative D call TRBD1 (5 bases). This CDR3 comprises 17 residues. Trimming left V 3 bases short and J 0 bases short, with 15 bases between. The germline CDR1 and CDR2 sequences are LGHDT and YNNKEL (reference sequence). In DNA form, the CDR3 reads TGTGCCAGCAGCCATACCCTGGACACGTACTCTGGAAACACCATATATTTT. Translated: CASSHTLDTYSGNTIYF.

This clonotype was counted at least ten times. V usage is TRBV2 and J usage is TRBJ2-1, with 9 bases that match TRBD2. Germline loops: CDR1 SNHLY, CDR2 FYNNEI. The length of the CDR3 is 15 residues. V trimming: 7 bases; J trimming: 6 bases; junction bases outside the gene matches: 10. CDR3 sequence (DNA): TGTGCCAGCATGTGGATGCGGGAGGGCCCCAATGAGCAGTTCTTC. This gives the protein CASMWMREGPNEQFF.

The CDR3 nucleotides are TGCGCCAGCAGCCACCCGGGACAGGGTTACAATGAGCAGTTCTTC. This sequence encodes CASSHPGQGYNEQFF. V usage is TRBV4-1 and J usage is TRBJ2-1, with 9 positions matching TRBD1. The CDR3 spans 15 residues. With 3 bases clipped from V and 4 bases from J, the junction kept 4 bases outside the gene matches. The germline CDR1 and CDR2 sequences are MGHRA and YSYEKL.

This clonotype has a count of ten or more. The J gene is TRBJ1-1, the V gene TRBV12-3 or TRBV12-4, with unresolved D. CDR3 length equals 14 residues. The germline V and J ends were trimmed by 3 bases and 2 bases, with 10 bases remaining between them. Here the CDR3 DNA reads TGTGCCAGCAGTTTTGTAGGGATAAACACTGAAGCTTTCTTT. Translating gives CASSFVGINTEAFF.

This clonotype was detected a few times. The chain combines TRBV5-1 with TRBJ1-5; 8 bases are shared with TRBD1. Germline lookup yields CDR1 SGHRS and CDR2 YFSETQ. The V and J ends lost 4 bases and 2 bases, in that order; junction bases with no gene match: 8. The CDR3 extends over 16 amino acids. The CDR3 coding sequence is TGCGCCAGCAGCCCGGGTGGGACAGGAGGCAATCAGCCCCAGCATTTT. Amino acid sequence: CASSPGGTGGNQPQHF.